This T cell receptor (beta chain) is from a study of identical twins (dated by TCRdb to about 2016). Describing the broader study: TCR alpha and beta repertoires from monozygotic twins, unrelated adults of various ages and cord blood were deep-sequenced to test whether fetal clonotypes persist. To rule out contamination, replicate twin experiments were performed at different times with different library preparation protocols. What the authors observed across the whole study: Compared with coincidental sharing between unrelated individuals, out-of-frame TCR alpha sequences shared between twins showed an excess of sequences with low generation probability. Abundant cord blood beta clonotypes carried fewer insertions; young adult naive repertoires showed a weaker similar trend, while memory repertoires showed none. In monozygotic twins, out-of-frame TCR alpha sharing was systematically underestimated by recombination models, although the models agreed with sharing between unrelated individuals. Zero-insertion analyses could be partly confounded by invariant T cells such as MAIT and iNKT, though diverse VJ usage argued against such confounding for most clonotypes. Conclusions relied on cross-sectional statistical analysis, since the same donors could not be followed over many years. Excess twin sharing in beta out-of-frame sequences was weaker because fewer shared sequences lowered the signal-to-noise ratio.

All donors were healthy Caucasians. The twin cohort comprised three pairs of female monozygotic twins, all aged about 18 to 30 years. The RNA used for TCR libraries was isolated from peripheral blood mononuclear cells. From its cysteine to its phenylalanine, the CDR3 spans 16 amino acids. Of the read, only the CDR3 DNA is kept; its 48 bases are in frame from base 1. V loses 6 bases of germline sequence and J loses 5 bases, and the interval between the two ends is 20 bases. The germline V gene supplies CDR1 MNHNS and CDR2 SASEGT. Details on this clonotype: The antigen this receptor binds is unknown. The record has no base qualities; no much larger clone is one base away.

The library was built by means of 5' RACE. The sequencer listed for this sample is Illumina HiSeq 2000. Template switching introduced a universal primer binding site; the final cDNA contained a unique molecular identifier, enabling accurate counting of TCR cDNA molecules. Specific primers in the conserved constant-segment region were used to synthesize first-strand cDNA for the TCR alpha and beta chains. Each cDNA library was double barcoded, with a SMART-Mk sample barcode plus Illumina barcodes, to control for contamination. TruSeq adapter sequences and Illumina sample barcodes were added in two successive PCR steps. TCR alpha and beta cDNA libraries were sequenced on the Illumina HiSeq platform with custom primers. For the original study's pipeline: MiGEC processed the raw reads to extract unique molecular identifiers, while MiXCR was used to determine the CDR3 positions. For each individual, recombination models were inferred using an EM algorithm with the repgenHMM and IGoR tools. Shared clonotypes were analyzed with the tcR package in R, and sharing was normalized by the product of cloneset sizes. To study raw recombination free of thymic and clonal selection effects, out-of-frame nonproductive sequences were analyzed. TCRdb reprocessed the public reads (quality trimming at Q25 with fastp, clone calling with MiXCR) and kept in-frame beta chains. One record per CDR3 amino acid sequence lists the most common genes and DNA. None of the V and J calls come from the authors' own analysis; TCRdb made them. The sample records around 960,000 distinct CDR3 sequences, more than 9% of which are singletons. The ten largest clones add up to around 1.6% of the sample.

The same sample was also studied in work on yellow fever vaccine responses in identical twins. That second report states: The T cell response to vaccination in identical twins was reported by the authors to appear partly convergent and partly personalized. In the study, vaccine-responding T cell clones were precisely tracked in identical twins.

The TCR originated in a woman aged 18-29 years in good health. The sample was PBMCs. The V and J segments used are TRBV6-1 and TRBJ1-5; the D gene is possibly TRBD1, with 6 bases matching. The CDR3 corresponds to CASSPSRGRGDQPQHF. The DNA reads as follows: TGTGCCAGCAGCCCTTCCCGGGGCAGGGGTGATCAGCCCCAGCATTTT.